A single sample gave rise to the 7 T cell receptor beta chains below, sequenced in a study of relationships among human T cell subsets (dated by TCRdb to the early 2010s). Naive plus transitional T cells were isolated with anti-CD45RA microbeads from pooled isolated CD4+ and CD8+ T cells. Receptors were amplified or captured by multiplex PCR. The listed sequencing device is 454 GS FLX. Semiquantitative ARM-PCR was used to amplify the TCR alpha and beta CDR3 regions from mRNA. In ARM-PCR, tagged nested gene-specific primers were used first, and exponential amplification was then carried out by communal superprimers. Using fastp trimming at Q25 and MiXCR clonotype assembly, TCRdb reanalyzed the public sequencing data and kept in-frame beta chains. Rows are combined by CDR3 protein, so each entry shows the most common genes and DNA. Across this sample there are roughly 7,200 distinct CDR3 sequences, with 55% to 75% seen only once. Around 50% of the sample belongs to the ten largest clones.

The sequenced sample was naive and transitional (CD45RA+) T cells sorted from blood. Explained via the paper, the cell subset or site label denotes: CD45RA+ naive plus transitional T cells (Tn+t). The origin of the receptors is a man aged 40-49 years in good health.

This clonotype was counted between two and nine times. The rearrangement links TRBV11-2 to TRBJ2-7; 8 bases line up with TRBD2. The V gene's germline CDR1 is SGHAT and CDR2 FQNNGV. The CDR3 sequence is 14 residues long. With V trimmed by 4 bases and J by 1 base, 3 bases remained unmatched. The CDR3 DNA is TGTGCCAGCAGCTCCTTAGCGGGGTCCTACGAGCAGTACTTC. It codes for CASSSLAGSYEQYF.

The chain carries TRBV4-2 and TRBJ2-7; D not resolved. This CDR3 spans 14 amino acids. V lost 5 bases and J 3 bases, leaving 14 bases between the germline ends. Germline CDR1 LGHNA, CDR2 YNFKEQ. The CDR3 bases are TGTGCCAGCAGCGAAAACGGACCCAACTACGAGCAGTACTTC. This codes for CASSENGPNYEQYF.

This clonotype has more than one count but fewer than ten. The chain couples TRBV27 to TRBJ2-1; D gene ambiguous. The ends were cut back, 0 bases at V and 12 bases at J, with 12 bases in the middle. Germline V gene sequence: CDR1 MNHEY, CDR2 SMNVEV (reference sequence). The CDR3 is made up of 13 amino acids. The CDR3 DNA is TGTGCCAGCAGTTTATCGGAGACACAAGGGCAGTTCTTC. The encoded protein is CASSLSETQGQFF.

The rearrangement joins TRBV28 to TRBJ2-7; unclear D gene. Trimming left V 5 bases short and J 2 bases short, with 16 bases between. Per germline, CDR1 MDHEN and CDR2 SYDVKM. The CDR3 is 15 amino acids. CDR3 region: CASSAIARGPYEQYF. Here the CDR3 DNA reads TGTGCCAGCAGTGCGATCGCCCGCGGTCCCTACGAGCAGTACTTC.

This clonotype was recorded once. The genes are TRBV11-3 and TRBJ2-7; tentatively, D is TRBD2 (6 bases). Germline values: CDR1 SGHNT, CDR2 YENEEA. The V end was cut by 1 base, the J end by 7 bases, with 11 bases between. CDR3 size: 13 residues. In nucleotides, the CDR3 is TGTGCCAGCAGCTTAGGGACTATGAGTGAGCAGTACTTC. It specifies CASSLGTMSEQYF. Variable domain in full (rest from reference TRBV11-3 and TRBJ2-7): EAGVVQSPRYKIIEKKQPVAFWCNPISGHNTLYWYLQNLGQGPELLIRYENEEAVDDSQLPKDRFSAERLKGVDSTLKIQPAELGDSAVYLCASSLGTMSEQYFGPGTRLTVT.

This chain connects TRBV29-1 to TRBJ2-1; 10 bases are shared with TRBD2. After removal of 4 bases from V and 4 bases from J, the junction contained 7 bases not matched to a gene. From germline, CDR1 is SQVTM and CDR2 ANQGSEA. CDR3 length: 15 residues. CDR3 amino acids: CSVGGASGSYNEQFF. The CDR3 DNA reads as TGCAGCGTTGGGGGGGCTAGCGGGAGTTACAATGAGCAGTTCTTC.

The chain joins TRBV28 to TRBJ2-1; TRBD2 agrees at 8 bases. The CDR3 extends over 15 amino acids. Germline V gives CDR1 MDHEN, CDR2 SYDVKM. Trimming removed 5 bases from V and 0 bases from J; junction bases left unmatched: 3. The CDR3 DNA reads TGTGCCAGCAGTCCCCGGGAGGGCTCCTACAATGAGCAGTTCTTC. Its protein is CASSPREGSYNEQFF.